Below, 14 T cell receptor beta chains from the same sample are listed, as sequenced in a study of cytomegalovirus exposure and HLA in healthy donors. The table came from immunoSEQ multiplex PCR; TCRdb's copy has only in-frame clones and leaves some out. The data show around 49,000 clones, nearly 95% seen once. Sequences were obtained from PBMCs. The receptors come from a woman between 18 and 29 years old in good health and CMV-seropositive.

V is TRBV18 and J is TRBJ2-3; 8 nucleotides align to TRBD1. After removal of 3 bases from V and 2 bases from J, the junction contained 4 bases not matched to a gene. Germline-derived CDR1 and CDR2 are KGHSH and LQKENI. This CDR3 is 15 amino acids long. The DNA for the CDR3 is TGTGCCAGCTCACCCCGACAGGGGAACACAGATACGCAGTATTTT. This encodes CASSPRQGNTDTQYF.

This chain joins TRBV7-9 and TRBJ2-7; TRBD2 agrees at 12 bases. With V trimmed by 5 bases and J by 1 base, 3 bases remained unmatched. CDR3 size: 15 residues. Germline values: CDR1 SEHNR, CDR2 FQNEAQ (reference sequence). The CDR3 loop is CASSMGLAGSYEQYF. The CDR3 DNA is TGTGCCAGCAGCATGGGACTAGCGGGTTCCTACGAGCAGTACTTC.

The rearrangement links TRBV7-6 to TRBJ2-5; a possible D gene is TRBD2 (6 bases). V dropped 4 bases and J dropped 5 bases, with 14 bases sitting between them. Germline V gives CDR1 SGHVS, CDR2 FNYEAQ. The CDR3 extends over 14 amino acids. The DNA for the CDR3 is TGTGCCAGCAGCTCTGAACGGGGGACGGAGACCCAGTACTTC. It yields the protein CASSSERGTETQYF.

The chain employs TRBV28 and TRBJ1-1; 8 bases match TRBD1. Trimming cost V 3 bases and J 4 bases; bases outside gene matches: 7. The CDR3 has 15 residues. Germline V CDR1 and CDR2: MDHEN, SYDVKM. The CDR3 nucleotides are TGTGCCAGCAGTTTTCCGGCGGACAGGGCCACTGAAGCTTTCTTT. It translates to CASSFPADRATEAFF.

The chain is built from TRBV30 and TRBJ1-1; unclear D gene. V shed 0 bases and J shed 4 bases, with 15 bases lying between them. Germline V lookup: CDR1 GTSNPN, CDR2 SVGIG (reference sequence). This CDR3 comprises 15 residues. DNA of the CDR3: TGTGCCTGGAGTGTTAACCTAAATTCCGGCACTGAAGCTTTCTTT. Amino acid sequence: CAWSVNLNSGTEAFF.

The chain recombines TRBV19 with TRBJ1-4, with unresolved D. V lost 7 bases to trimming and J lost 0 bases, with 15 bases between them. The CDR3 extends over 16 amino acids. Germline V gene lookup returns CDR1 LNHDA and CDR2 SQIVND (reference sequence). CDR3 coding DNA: TGTGCCAGTACCCCCGAGTGGGAGTCAACTAATGAAAAACTGTTTTTT. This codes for CASTPEWESTNEKLFF. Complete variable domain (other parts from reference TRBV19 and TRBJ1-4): DGGITQSPKYLFRKEGQNVTLSCEQNLNHDAMYWYRQDPGQGLRLIYYSQIVNDFQKGDIAEGYSVSREKKESFPLTVTSAQKNPTAFYLCASTPEWESTNEKLFFGSGTQLSVL.

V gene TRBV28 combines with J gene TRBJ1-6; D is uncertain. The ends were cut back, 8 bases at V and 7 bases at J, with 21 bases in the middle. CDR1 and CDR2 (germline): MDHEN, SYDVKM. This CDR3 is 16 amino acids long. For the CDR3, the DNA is TGTGCCAGCGTCAGCCCGGGGATGGAACGGAATTCACCCCTCCACTTT. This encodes CASVSPGMERNSPLHF.

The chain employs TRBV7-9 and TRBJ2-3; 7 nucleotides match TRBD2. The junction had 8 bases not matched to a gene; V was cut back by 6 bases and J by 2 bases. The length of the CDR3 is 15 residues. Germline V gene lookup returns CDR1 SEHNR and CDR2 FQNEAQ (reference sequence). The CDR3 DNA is TGTGCCAGCAGAAAGGTGCGGGGGAACACAGATACGCAGTATTTT. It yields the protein CASRKVRGNTDTQYF.

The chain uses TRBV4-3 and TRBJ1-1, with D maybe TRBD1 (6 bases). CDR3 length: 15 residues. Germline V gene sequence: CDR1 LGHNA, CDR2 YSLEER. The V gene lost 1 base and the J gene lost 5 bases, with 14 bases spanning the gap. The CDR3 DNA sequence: TGCGCCAGCAGCCAAGTCGGGGGGCTGGGGACTGAAGCTTTCTTT. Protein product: CASSQVGGLGTEAFF.

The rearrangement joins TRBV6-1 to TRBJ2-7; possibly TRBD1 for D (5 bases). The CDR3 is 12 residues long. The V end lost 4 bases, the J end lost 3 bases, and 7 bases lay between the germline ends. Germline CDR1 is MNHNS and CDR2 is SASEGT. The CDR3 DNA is TGTGCCAGCAGTGTGCAGGGCTACGAGCAGTACTTC. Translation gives CASSVQGYEQYF.

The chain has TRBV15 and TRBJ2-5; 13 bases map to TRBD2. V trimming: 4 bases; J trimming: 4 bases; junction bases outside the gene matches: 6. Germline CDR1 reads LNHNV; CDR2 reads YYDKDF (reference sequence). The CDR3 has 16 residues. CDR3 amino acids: CATSTGLAGVRETQYF. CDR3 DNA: TGTGCCACCAGCACCGGACTAGCGGGAGTGAGAGAGACCCAGTACTTC.

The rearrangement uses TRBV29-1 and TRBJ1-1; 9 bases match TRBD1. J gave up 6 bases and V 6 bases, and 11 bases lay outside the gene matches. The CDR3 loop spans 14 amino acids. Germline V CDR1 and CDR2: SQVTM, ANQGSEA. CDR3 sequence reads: CSVEGQGSMAEAFF. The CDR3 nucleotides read TGCAGCGTCGAGGGACAGGGTTCGATGGCTGAAGCTTTCTTT. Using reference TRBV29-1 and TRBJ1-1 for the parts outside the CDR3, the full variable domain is SAVISQKPSRDICQRGTSLTIQCQVDSQVTMMFWYRQQPGQSLTLIATANQGSEATYESGFVIDKFPISRPNLTFSTLTVSNMSPEDSSIYLCSVEGQGSMAEAFFGQGTRLTVV.

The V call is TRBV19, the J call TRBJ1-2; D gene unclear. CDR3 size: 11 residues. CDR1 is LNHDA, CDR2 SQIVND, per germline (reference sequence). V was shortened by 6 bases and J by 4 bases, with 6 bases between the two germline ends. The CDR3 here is CASSRGYGYTF. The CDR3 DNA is TGTGCCAGTAGCCGGGGCTATGGCTACACCTTC.

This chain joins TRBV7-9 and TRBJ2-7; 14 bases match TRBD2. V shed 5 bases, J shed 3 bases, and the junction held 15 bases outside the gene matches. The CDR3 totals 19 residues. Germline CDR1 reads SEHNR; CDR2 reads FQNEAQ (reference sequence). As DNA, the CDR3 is TGTGCCAGCAGCCCTGGGACTAGCGGGAGTATTACCGGGGTCTACGAGCAGTACTTC. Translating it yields CASSPGTSGSITGVYEQYF.